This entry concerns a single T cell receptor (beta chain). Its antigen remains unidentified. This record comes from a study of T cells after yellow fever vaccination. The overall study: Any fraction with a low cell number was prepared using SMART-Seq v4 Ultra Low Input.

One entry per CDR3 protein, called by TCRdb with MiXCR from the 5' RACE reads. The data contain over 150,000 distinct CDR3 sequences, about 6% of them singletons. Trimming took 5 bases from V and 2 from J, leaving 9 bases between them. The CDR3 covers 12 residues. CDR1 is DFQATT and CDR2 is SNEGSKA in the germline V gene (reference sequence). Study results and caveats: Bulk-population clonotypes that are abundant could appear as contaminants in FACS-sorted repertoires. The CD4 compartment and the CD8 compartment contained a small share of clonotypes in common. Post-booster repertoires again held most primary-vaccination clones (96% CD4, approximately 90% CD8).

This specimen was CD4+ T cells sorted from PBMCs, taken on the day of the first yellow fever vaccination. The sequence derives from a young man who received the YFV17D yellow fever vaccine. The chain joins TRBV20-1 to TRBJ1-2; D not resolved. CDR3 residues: CSARRINYGYTF. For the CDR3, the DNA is TGCAGTGCTCGCAGGATAAACTATGGCTACACCTTC.